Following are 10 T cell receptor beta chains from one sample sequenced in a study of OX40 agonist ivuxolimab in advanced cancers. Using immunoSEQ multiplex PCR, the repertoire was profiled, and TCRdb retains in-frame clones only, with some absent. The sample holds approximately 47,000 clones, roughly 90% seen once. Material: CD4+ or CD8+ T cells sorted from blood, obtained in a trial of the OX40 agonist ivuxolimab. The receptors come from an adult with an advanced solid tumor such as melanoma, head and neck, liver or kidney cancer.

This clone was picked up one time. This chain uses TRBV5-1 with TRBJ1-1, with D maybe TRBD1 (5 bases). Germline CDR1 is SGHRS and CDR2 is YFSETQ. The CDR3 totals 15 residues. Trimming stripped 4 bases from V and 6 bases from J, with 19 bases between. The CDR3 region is CASSPGPGGDPEAFF. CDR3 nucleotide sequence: TGCGCCAGCAGCCCGGGACCGGGGGGGGACCCTGAAGCTTTCTTT.

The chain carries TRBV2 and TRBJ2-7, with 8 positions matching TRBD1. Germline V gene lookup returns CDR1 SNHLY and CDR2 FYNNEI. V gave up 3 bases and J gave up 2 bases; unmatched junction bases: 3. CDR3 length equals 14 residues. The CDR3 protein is CASSDETGAYEQYF. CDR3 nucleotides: TGTGCCAGCAGTGATGAGACAGGGGCCTACGAGCAGTACTTC.

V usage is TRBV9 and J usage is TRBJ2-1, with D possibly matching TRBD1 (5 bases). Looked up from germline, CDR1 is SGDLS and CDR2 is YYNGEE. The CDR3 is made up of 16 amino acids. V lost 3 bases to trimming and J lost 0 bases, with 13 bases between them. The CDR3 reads CASSGTPLGSYNEQFF. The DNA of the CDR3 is TGTGCCAGCAGCGGGACACCCCTGGGCTCCTACAATGAGCAGTTCTTC.

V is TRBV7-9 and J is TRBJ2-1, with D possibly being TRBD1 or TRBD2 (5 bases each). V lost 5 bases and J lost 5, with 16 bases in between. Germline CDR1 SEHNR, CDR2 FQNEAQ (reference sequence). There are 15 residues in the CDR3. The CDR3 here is CASSERRDDDNEQFF. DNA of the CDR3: TGTGCCAGCAGCGAGCGACGGGACGACGACAATGAGCAGTTCTTC.

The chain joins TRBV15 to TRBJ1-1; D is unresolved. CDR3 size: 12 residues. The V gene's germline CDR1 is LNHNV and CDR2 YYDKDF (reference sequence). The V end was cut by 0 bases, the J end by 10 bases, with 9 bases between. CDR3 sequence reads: CATSRDRVGAFF. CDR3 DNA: TGTGCCACCAGCAGAGATCGGGTTGGAGCTTTCTTT.

CDR3 amino acids: CASSTTGGWDTQYF. The DNA for the CDR3 is TGTGCCAGCAGCACCACAGGGGGCTGGGATACGCAGTATTTT. This sequence joins TRBV7-8 and TRBJ2-3, with 9 nucleotides matching TRBD1. The V gene's germline CDR1 is SGHVS and CDR2 FQNEAQ. The CDR3 has 14 amino acids. After removal of 5 bases from V and 6 bases from J, the junction contained 6 bases not matched to a gene.

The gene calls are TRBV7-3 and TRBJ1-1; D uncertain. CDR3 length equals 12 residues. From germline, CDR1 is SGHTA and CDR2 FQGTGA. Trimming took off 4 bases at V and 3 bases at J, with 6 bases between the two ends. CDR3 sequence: CASSSPDTEAFF. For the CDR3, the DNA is TGTGCCAGCAGCTCCCCCGACACTGAAGCTTTCTTT.

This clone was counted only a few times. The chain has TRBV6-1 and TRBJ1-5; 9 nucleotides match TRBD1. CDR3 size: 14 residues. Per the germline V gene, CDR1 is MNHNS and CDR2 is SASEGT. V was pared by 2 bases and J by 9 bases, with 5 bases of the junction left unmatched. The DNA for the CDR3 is TGTGCCAGCAGTGAAATGGACAGGGGACGGCCCCAGCATTTT. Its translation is CASSEMDRGRPQHF.

CDR3 sequence (DNA): TGTGCCAGCGGATTCCCCCTACTAGCGGGAGACGAGCAGTACTTC. Its translation is CASGFPLLAGDEQYF. The chain uses TRBV28 and TRBJ2-7, with 11 nucleotides matching TRBD2. Trimming at V came to 8 bases and at J to 5 bases, leaving 11 bases not matched to a gene. Per germline, CDR1 MDHEN and CDR2 SYDVKM. This CDR3 is built from 15 residues.

Here the CDR3 DNA reads TGTGCCAGCAGCCAAGGGGCGGCTGGGGCCAACGTCCTGACTTTC. This sequence encodes CASSQGAAGANVLTF. This chain links TRBV14 with TRBJ2-6; D gene ambiguous. Trimming shortened V by 1 base and J by 2 bases, and 6 bases separated the two germline ends. CDR1 SGHDN and CDR2 FVKESK come from the germline V gene. The CDR3 is 15 residues long.